The source of this T cell receptor beta chain is a study of neurological immune-mediated disorders. Broader study findings: Phylogenetically, 18 of 34 multiple sclerosis patients' repertoires fell into one related-CDR3 cluster, a possible signature. None of the CDR3 amino acid sequences of expanded clones recurred across subjects, suggesting private repertoires in all groups.

The CDR3 is 14 amino acids. Trimming cost V 5 bases and J 5 bases; bases outside gene matches: 8. Germline CDR1 reads SGHTA; CDR2 reads FQGNSA. This clonotype has ten or more counts. The antigen remains unidentified. 5'RACE generated cDNA with 10-nucleotide random UMIs. A single run covered 15-18 subjects with over 190 million TCR-beta sequences. A single record per CDR3 protein comes from TCRdb applying MiXCR to the 5' RACE reads. Found here are about 120,000 distinct CDR3 sequences, around 3% of them singletons; the top ten hold 1.3%. Sequenced sample: PBMCs. The receptor comes from a woman in her thirties with multiple sclerosis. The chain employs TRBV7-2 and TRBJ2-5, with TRBD2 matching over 7 bases. In DNA form, the CDR3 reads TGTGCCAGCAGCCCCGGGACTACCGGGGAGACCCAGTACTTC. Translated: CASSPGTTGETQYF.